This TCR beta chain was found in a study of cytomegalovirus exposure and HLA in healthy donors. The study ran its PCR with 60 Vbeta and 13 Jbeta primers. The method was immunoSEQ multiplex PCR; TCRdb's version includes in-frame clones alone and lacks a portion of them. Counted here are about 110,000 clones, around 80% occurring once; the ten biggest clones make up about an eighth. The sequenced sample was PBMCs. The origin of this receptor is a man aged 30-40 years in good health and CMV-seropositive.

The CDR3 here is CASGIGGNEKLFF. The DNA of the CDR3 is TGCGCCAGCGGCATCGGGGGAAATGAAAAACTGTTTTTT. The chain combines TRBV5-1 with TRBJ1-4; tentative D call: TRBD1 (5 bases). This CDR3 is 13 amino acids long. Trimming cost V 7 bases and J 5 bases, with 12 bases left between them. Germline V lookup: CDR1 SGHRS, CDR2 YFSETQ.